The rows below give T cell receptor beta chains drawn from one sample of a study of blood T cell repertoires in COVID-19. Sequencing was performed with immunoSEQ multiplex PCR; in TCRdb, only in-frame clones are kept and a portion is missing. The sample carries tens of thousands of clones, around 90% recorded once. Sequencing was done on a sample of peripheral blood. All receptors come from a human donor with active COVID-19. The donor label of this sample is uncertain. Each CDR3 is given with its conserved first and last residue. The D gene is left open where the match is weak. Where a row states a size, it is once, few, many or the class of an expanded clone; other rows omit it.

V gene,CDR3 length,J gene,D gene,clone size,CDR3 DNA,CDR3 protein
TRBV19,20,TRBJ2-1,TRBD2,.,TGTGCCAGTAGTCCTCTCCCGACTAGCGGGAGGGGGGGCTCCTACAATGAGCAGTTCTTC,CASSPLPTSGRGGSYNEQFF
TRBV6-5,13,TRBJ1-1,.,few,TGTGCCAGCAGTTACTCCGGGGGGACTGAAGCTTTCTTT,CASSYSGGTEAFF
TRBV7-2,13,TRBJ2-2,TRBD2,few,TGTGCCAGCAGGACGGGAGGGGCCGGGGAGCTGTTTTTT,CASRTGGAGELFF
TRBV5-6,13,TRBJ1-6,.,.,TGTGCCAGCAGCTTGTCAGGGCGATCACCCCTCCACTTT,CASSLSGRSPLHF
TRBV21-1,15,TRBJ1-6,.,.,TGTGCCAGCAGCAAAGAGGGGACAGGAGTGGGGCCCCTCCACTTT,CASSKEGTGVGPLHF
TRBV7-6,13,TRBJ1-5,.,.,TGTGCCAGCAGCTCCAGGGTAGATCAGCCCCAGCATTTT,CASSSRVDQPQHF
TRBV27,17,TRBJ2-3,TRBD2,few,TGTGCCAGCAGTCCGAACTTAGCGGGAGGGCCGGCAGATACGCAGTATTTT,CASSPNLAGGPADTQYF
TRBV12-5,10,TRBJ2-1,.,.,TGTGCTAGTGGTTGGGGCGAGCAGTTCTTC,CASGWGEQFF
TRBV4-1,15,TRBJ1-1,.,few,TGCGCCAGCAGCCACGGGGAGGGGCTGAACACTGAAGCTTTCTTT,CASSHGEGLNTEAFF
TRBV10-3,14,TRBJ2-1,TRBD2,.,TGTGCCATCAGTGGGACTAGCGGGAAAACTGAGCAGTTCTTC,CAISGTSGKTEQFF
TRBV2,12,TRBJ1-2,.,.,TGTGCCAGCAGTGATGAGGGATCTGGCTACACCTTC,CASSDEGSGYTF
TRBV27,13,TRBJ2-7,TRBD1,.,TGTGCCAGCAGGCCGGGACAGGTCTACGAGCAGTACTTC,CASRPGQVYEQYF
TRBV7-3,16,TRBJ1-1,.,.,TGTGCCAGCAGCACACAAGCTGGCGGATTGAACACTGAAGCTTTCTTT,CASSTQAGGLNTEAFF
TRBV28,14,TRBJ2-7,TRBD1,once,TGTGCCAGCAGTTTAGGGACAGGGAACTACGAGCAGTACTTC,CASSLGTGNYEQYF
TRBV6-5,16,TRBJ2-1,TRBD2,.,TGTGCCAGCAGTTACTCGCGGGCTAGCGGGAGTAATGAGCAGTTCTTC,CASSYSRASGSNEQFF
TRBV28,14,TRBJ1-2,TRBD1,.,TGTGCCAGCAGTCCCGCACAGGGGATCTATGGCTACACCTTC,CASSPAQGIYGYTF
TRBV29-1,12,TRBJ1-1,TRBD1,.,TGCAGCGCCGACAGGGGGCCCACTGAAGCTTTCTTT,CSADRGPTEAFF
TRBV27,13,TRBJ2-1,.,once,TGTGCCAGCAGTTTATTGGGGCCATTGGGGCAGTTCTTC,CASSLLGPLGQFF
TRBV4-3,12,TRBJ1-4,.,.,TGCGCCAGCAGGAGTCATAATGAAAAACTGTTTTTT,CASRSHNEKLFF
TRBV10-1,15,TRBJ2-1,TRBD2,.,TGCGCCAGCAGTCCTACTAGCGGACCTTACAATGAGCAGTTCTTC,CASSPTSGPYNEQFF
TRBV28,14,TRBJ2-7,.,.,TGTGCCAGCAGTTTACCCACCGGGATCTACGAGCAGTACTTC,CASSLPTGIYEQYF
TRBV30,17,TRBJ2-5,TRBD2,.,TGTGCCTGGAGTGTATCGTCTAGCGGGAGGCCCTGGGAGACCCAGTACTTC,CAWSVSSSGRPWETQYF
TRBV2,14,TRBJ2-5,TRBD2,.,TGTGCCAGCAGCGGGGGGTTAGGTCAAGAGACCCAGTACTTC,CASSGGLGQETQYF
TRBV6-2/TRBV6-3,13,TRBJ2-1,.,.,TGTGCCAGCAGTTACCGGGACTACAATGAGCAGTTCTTC,CASSYRDYNEQFF
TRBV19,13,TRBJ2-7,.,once,TGTGCTAGTTCCGACCTAACGGGCTACGAGCAGTACTTC,CASSDLTGYEQYF
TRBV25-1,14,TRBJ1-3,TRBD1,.,TGTGCCAGCAGTTACTTAGGGGGCGGAAACACCATATATTTT,CASSYLGGGNTIYF
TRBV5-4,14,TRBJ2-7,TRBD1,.,TGTGCCAGCAGCCTCCGACAGGGTCTCCACGAGCAGTACTTC,CASSLRQGLHEQYF
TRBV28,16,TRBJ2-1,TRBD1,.,TGTGCCAGCGGCTCCGCCGGGACAGGGACCTACAATGAGCAGTTCTTC,CASGSAGTGTYNEQFF
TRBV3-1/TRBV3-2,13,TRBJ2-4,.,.,TGTGCCAGCAGCCAAGGGAGGGTAAACATTCAGTACTTC,CASSQGRVNIQYF
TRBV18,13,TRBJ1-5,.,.,TGTGCCAGCTCATCGACTGAGAATCAGCCCCAGCATTTT,CASSSTENQPQHF
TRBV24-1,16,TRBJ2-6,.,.,TGTGCCACCAGTGGTAGGGGATTCTCTGGGGCCAACGTCCTGACTTTC,CATSGRGFSGANVLTF
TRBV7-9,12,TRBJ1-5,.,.,TGTGCCAGCAGCTTAACCGGCGGGACCCAGCATTTT,CASSLTGGTQHF
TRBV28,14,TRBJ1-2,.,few,TGTGCCAGCAGTACCTCGAGGGTTGGTAGAGGCTACACCTTC,CASSTSRVGRGYTF
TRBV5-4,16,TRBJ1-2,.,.,TGTGCCAGCAGCTTGGTCGGGCAGGGTCGGAGCTATGGCTACACCTTC,CASSLVGQGRSYGYTF
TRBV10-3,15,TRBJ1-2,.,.,TGTGCCATCAGTGATAGTGGCAGGGGAGTCGGGAGCTACACCTTC,CAISDSGRGVGSYTF
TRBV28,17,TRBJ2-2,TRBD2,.,TGTGCCAGCAGAGGCGGACTAGCGGGAATAGTGAGCGGGGAGCTGTTTTTT,CASRGGLAGIVSGELFF
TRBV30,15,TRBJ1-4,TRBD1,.,TGTGCCTGGAGTGTGGGACAGGGGGGAGGTGAAAAACTGTTTTTT,CAWSVGQGGGEKLFF
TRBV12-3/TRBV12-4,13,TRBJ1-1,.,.,TGTGCCAGCAATCAGAACCGAAACACTGAAGCTTTCTTT,CASNQNRNTEAFF
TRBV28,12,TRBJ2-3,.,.,TGTGCCAGCGGCGGTGACACAGATACGCAGTATTTT,CASGGDTDTQYF
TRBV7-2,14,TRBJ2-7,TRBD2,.,TGTGCCAGCAGCTCCGGGACTAGACGCTACGAGCAGTACTTC,CASSSGTRRYEQYF
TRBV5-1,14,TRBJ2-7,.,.,TGCGCCAGCAGCTTGGAAAGGGGTTGGGTTGAGCAGTACTTC,CASSLERGWVEQYF
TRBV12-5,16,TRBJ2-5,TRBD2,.,TGTGCTAGTGGTTTGGAAAGCGGGAGGGTGAGAGAGACCCAGTACTTC,CASGLESGRVRETQYF
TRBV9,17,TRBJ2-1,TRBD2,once,TGTGCCAGCAGCGCTAGCGGGAGGGCCGGGATTGGGAATGAGCAGTTCTTC,CASSASGRAGIGNEQFF
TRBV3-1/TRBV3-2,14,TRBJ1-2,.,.,TGTGCCAGCAGCCATGAGGCGGGGGTTCGTGGCTACACCTTC,CASSHEAGVRGYTF
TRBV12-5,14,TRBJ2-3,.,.,TGTGCTAGTGGTCCGGGGACTTCTACAGATACGCAGTATTTT,CASGPGTSTDTQYF
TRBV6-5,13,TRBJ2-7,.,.,TGTGCCAGCAGCGGACTGGTGCTTTACGAGCAGTACTTC,CASSGLVLYEQYF
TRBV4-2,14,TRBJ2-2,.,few,TGTGCCAGCAGCCAAGGAATCGGCACCGGGGAGCTGTTTTTT,CASSQGIGTGELFF
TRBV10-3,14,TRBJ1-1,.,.,TGTGCCATCAGTGCCCCGACAAGGAACACTGAAGCTTTCTTT,CAISAPTRNTEAFF
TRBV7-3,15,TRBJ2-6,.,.,TGTGCCAGCAGCCCCAGTCGCTCTGGGGCCAACGTCCTGACTTTC,CASSPSRSGANVLTF
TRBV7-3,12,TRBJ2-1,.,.,TGTGCCAGCAGCTATAACGGGGATGAGCAGTTCTTC,CASSYNGDEQFF
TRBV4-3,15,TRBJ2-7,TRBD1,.,TGCGCCAGCAGCCAAGGGCGGACAGGGATCTACGAGCAGTACTTC,CASSQGRTGIYEQYF
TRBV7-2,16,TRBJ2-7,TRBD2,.,TGTGCCAGCAGCTTAGATGCGGGAGGGTCGAGCGACGAGCAGTACTTC,CASSLDAGGSSDEQYF
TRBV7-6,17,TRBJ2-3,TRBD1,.,TGTGCCAGCAGCTTAGCGCTGACAGGGGGTAACACAGATACGCAGTATTTT,CASSLALTGGNTDTQYF
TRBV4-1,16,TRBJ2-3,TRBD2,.,TGCGCCAGCAGCGCCAATGGGGGGGAAGGAACAGATACGCAGTATTTT,CASSANGGEGTDTQYF
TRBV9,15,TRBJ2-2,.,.,TGTGCCAGCACCAATAGAGGGGGTTCCGGCGGGGAGCTGTTTTTT,CASTNRGGSGGELFF
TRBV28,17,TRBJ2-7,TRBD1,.,TGTGCCAGCAGTTTGCTCCCGGGACAGAGTGTCTCCTACGAGCAGTACTTC,CASSLLPGQSVSYEQYF
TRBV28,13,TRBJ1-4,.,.,TGTGCCAGCAGTCGACAGAAGGATGAAAAACTGTTTTTT,CASSRQKDEKLFF
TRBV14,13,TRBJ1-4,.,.,TGTGCCAGCAGGTCACAGGCTTCCTGGAAACTGTTTTTT,CASRSQASWKLFF
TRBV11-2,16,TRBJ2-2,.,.,TGTGCCAGCAGCCTCGGTGGAGCGGCGGGCACCGGGGAGCTGTTTTTT,CASSLGGAAGTGELFF
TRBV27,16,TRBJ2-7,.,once,TGTGCCAGCAGCCTGAGGGGGAGCCAGGACACCTACGAGCAGTACTTC,CASSLRGSQDTYEQYF